This TCR beta chain was identified in a study of T-cell memory formation after mild COVID-19. At the level of the study: TCR clusters showed largely donor specificity. General study findings and limits: Second-wave clones with a day 37 peak had unconfirmed SARS-CoV-2 specificity. Mostly located in CM and EM were contracting CD4+ clones, with contracting CD8+ clones located in EMRA.

With V trimmed by 6 bases and J by 5 bases, 9 bases remained unmatched. The CDR3 has 15 amino acids. As to this clonotype: No antigen is known for it.

Researchers used 5'RACE with constant-segment primers to make TCR alpha and TCR beta cDNA libraries that carry sample barcodes and UMIs. TCRdb re-derived calls from the 5' RACE reads in MiXCR, one entry per CDR3 protein. Seen here are tens of thousands of distinct CDR3 sequences, roughly 17% observed once, and the top ten hold about 33%. This clonotype originated in an adult woman who had mild COVID-19 (a few samples of this study predate the infection). Cell type and time point are not known. This chain links TRBV12-3 or TRBV12-4 with TRBJ2-3; TRBD1 aligns across 9 bases. Specimen: PBMCs or a T cell subset sorted from them (not recorded which). The CDR3 region is CASRPDRGGRDTQYF. CDR3 coding DNA: TGTGCCAGCAGACCGGACAGGGGAGGAAGAGATACGCAGTATTTT.